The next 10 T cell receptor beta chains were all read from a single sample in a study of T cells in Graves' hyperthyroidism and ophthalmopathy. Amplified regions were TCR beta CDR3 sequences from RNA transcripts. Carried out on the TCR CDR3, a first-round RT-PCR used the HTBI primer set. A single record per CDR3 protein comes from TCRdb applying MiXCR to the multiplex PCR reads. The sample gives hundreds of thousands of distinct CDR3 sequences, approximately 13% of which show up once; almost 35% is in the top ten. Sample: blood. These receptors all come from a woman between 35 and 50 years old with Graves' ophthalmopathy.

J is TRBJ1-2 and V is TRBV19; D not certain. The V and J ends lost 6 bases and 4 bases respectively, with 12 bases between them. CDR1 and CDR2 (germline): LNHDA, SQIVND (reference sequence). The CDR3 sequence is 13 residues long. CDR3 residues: CASSPTAGYGYTF. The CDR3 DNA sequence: TGTGCCAGTAGCCCGACGGCGGGCTATGGCTACACCTTC. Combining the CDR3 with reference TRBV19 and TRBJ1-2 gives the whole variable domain DGGITQSPKYLFRKEGQNVTLSCEQNLNHDAMYWYRQDPGQGLRLIYYSQIVNDFQKGDIAEGYSVSREKKESFPLTVTSAQKNPTAFYLCASSPTAGYGYTFGSGTRLTVV.

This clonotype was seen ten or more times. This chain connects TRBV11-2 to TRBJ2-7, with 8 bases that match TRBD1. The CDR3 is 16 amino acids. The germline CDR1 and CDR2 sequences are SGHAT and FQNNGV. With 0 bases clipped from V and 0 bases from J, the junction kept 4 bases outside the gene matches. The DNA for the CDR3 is TGTGCCAGCAGCTTAGATGGGACAGGAATCTCCTACGAGCAGTACTTC. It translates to CASSLDGTGISYEQYF.

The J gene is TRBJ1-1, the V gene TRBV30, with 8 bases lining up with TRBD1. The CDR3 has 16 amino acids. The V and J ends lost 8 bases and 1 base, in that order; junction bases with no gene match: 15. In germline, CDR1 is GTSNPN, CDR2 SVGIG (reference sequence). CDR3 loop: CASLRGRFEKNTEAFF. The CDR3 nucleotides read TGTGCCAGCCTCAGGGGGCGCTTCGAGAAGAACACTGAAGCTTTCTTT.

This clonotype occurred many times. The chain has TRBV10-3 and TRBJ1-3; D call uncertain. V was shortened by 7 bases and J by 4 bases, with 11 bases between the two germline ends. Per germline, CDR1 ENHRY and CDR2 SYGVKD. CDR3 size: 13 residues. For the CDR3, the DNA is TGTGCCATCAAAGGCCAGCAGGGAAACACCATATATTTT. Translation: CAIKGQQGNTIYF.

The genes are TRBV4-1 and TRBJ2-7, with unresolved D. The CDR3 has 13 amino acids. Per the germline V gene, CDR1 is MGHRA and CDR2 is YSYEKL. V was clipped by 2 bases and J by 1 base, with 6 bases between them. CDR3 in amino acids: CASSQQRSYEQYF. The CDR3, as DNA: TGCGCCAGCAGCCAACAGCGATCCTACGAGCAGTACTTC.

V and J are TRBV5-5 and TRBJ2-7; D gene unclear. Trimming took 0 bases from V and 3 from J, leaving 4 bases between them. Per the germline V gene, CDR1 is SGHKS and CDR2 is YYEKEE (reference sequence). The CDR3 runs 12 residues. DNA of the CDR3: TGTGCCAGCAGCTTGGTCTTCTACGAGCAGTACTTC. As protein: CASSLVFYEQYF.

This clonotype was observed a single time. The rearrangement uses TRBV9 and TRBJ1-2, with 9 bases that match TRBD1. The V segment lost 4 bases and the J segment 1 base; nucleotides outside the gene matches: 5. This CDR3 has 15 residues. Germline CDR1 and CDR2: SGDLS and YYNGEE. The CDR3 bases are TGTGCCAGCAGCCCCGGGACAGGGAATAACTATGGCTACACCTTC. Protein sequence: CASSPGTGNNYGYTF.

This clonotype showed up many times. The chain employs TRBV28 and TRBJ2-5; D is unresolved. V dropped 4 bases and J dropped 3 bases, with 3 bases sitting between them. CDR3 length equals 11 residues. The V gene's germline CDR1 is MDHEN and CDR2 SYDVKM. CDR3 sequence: CASSYEETQYF. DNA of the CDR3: TGTGCCAGCAGTTACGAAGAGACCCAGTACTTC. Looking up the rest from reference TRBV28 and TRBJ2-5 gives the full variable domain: DVKVTQSSRYLVKRTGEKVFLECVQDMDHENMFWYRQDPGLGLRLIYFSYDVKMKEKGDIPEGYSVSREKKERFSLILESASTNQTSMYLCASSYEETQYFGPGTRLLVL.

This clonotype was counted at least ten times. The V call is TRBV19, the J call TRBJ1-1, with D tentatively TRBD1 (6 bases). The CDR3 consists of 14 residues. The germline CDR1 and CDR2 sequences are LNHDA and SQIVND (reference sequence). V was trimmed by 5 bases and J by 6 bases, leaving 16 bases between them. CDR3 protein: CASSLGGGIAEAFF. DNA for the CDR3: TGTGCCAGTAGTCTTGGAGGGGGAATCGCTGAAGCTTTCTTT.

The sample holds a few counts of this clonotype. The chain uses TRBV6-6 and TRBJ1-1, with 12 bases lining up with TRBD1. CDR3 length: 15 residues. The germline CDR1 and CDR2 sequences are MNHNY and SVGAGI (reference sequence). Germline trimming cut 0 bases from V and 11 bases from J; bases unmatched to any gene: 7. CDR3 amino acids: CASSYSGDRGRRAFF. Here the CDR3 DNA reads TGTGCCAGCAGTTACTCCGGGGACAGGGGGCGTCGGGCTTTCTTT.